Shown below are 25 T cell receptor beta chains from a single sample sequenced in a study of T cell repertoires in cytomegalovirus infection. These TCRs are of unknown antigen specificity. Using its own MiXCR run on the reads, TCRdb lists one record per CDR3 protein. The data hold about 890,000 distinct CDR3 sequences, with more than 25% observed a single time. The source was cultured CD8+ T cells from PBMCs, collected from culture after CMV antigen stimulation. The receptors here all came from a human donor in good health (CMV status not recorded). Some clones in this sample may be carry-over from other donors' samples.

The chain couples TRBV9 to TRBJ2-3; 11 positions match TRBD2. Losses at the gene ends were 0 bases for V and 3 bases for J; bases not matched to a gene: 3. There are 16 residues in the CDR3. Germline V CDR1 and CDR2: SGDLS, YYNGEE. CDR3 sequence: CASSVAPSGGTDTQYF. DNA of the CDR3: TGTGCCAGCAGCGTAGCACCTAGCGGGGGGACAGATACGCAGTATTTT.

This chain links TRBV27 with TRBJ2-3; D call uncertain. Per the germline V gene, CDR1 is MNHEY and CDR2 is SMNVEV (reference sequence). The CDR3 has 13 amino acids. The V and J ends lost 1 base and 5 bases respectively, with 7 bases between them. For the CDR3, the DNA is TGTGCCAGCAGTTTATTCGTCGGAGATACGCAGTATTTT. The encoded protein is CASSLFVGDTQYF.

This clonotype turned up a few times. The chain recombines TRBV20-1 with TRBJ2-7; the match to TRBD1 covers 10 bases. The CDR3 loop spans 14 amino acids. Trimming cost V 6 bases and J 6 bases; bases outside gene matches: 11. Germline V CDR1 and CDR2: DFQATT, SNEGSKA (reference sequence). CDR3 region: CSASDRGAGGEQYF. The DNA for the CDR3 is TGCAGTGCCTCGGACAGGGGGGCCGGGGGCGAGCAGTACTTC.

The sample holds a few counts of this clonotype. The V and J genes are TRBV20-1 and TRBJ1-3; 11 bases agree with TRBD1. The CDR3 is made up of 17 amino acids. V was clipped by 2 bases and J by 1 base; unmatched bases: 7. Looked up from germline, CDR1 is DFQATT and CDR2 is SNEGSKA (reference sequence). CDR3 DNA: TGCAGTGCTAGAATAGGGACAGGGGGGTTTTCTGGAAACACCATATATTTT. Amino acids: CSARIGTGGFSGNTIYF.

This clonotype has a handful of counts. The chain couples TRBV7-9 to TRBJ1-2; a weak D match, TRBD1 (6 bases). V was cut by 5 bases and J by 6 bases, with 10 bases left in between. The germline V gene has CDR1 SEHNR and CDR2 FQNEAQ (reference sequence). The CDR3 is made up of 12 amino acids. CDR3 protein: CASSTGRDGYTF. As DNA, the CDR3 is TGTGCCAGCAGCACAGGGAGGGATGGCTACACCTTC. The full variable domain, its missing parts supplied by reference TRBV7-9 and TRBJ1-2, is DTGVSQNPRHKITKRGQNVTFRCDPISEHNRLYWYRQTLGQGPEFLTYFQNEAQLEKSRLLSDRFSAERPKGSFSTLEIQRTEQGDSAMYLCASSTGRDGYTFGSGTRLTVV.

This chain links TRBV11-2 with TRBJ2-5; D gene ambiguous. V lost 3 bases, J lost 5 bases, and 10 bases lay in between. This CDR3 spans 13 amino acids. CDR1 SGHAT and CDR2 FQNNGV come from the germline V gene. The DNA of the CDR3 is TGTGCCAGCAGCTTCAAAGGGCACGAGACCCAGTACTTC. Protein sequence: CASSFKGHETQYF. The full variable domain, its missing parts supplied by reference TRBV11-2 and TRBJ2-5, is EAGVAQSPRYKIIEKRQSVAFWCNPISGHATLYWYQQILGQGPKLLIQFQNNGVVDDSQLPKDRFSAERLKGVDSTLKIQPAKLEDSAVYLCASSFKGHETQYFGPGTRLLVL.

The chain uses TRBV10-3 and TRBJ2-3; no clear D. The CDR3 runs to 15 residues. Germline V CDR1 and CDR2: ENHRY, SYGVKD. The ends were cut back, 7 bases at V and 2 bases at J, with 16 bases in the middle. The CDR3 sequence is CAIMSGEVFTDTQYF. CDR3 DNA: TGTGCCATCATGAGTGGTGAAGTCTTCACAGATACGCAGTATTTT.

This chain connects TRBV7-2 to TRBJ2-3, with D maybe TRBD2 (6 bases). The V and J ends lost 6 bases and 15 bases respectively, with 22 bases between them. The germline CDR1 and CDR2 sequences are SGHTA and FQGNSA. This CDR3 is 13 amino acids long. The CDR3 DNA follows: TGTGCCAGCAGTTTTCAACTTGGGGGGTGGGGTTATTTT. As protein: CASSFQLGGWGYF.

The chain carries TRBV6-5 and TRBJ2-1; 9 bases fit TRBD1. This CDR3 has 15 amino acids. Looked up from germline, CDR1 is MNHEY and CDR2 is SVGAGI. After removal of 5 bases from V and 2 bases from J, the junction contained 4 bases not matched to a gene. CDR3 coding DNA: TGTGCCAGCAGTCGGGACAGGGCGACCTACAATGAGCAGTTCTTC. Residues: CASSRDRATYNEQFF.

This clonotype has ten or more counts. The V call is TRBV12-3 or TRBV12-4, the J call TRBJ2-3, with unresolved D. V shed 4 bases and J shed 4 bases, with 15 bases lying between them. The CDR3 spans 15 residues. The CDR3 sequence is CASSSDRSSADTQYF. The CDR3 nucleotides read TGTGCCAGCAGTTCCGACCGGTCGAGCGCAGATACGCAGTATTTT.

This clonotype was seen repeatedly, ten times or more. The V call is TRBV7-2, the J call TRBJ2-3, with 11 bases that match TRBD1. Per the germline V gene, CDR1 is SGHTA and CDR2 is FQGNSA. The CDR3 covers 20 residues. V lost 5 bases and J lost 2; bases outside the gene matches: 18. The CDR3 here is CASSLFGTGGNLITTDTQYF. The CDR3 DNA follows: TGTGCCAGCAGCCTTTTCGGGACAGGGGGAAACCTTATTACCACAGATACGCAGTATTTT.

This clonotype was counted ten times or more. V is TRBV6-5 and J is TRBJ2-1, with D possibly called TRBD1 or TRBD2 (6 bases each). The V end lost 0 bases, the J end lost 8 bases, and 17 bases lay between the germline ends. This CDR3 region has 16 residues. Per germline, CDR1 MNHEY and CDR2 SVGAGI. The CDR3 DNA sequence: TGTGCCAGCAGTTACTCCGGGAGAAGGGGGACGGATGAGCAGTTCTTC. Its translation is CASSYSGRRGTDEQFF.

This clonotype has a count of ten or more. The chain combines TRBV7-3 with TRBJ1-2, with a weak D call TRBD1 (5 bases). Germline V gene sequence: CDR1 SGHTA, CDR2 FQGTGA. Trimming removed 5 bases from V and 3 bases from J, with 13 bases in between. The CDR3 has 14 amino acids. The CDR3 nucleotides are TGTGCCAGCAGCCCGGCAGTGGGGGACTATGGCTACACCTTC. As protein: CASSPAVGDYGYTF.

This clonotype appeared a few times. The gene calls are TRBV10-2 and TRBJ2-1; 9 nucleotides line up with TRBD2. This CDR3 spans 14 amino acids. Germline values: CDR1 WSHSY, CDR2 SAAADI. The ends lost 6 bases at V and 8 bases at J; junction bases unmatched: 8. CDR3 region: CASRPGLAGDEQFF. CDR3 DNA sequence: TGCGCCAGCAGGCCGGGACTAGCTGGGGATGAGCAGTTCTTC.

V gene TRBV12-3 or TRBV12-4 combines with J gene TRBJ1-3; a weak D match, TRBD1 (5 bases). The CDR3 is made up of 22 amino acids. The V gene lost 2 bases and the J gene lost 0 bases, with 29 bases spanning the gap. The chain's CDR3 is CASSLYFSPGRGTFFSGNTIYF. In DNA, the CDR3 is TGTGCCAGCAGTTTATATTTTTCCCCGGGACGGGGAACATTTTTCTCTGGAAACACCATATATTTT.

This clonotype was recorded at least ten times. The CDR3 DNA reads as TGTGCCAGCAGCGCCGGACAGGGAACCAATTCACCCCTCCACTTT. Translation: CASSAGQGTNSPLHF. This chain joins TRBV7-6 and TRBJ1-6; TRBD1 matches at 8 bases. The J segment lost 7 bases and the V segment lost 5 bases, leaving 7 bases of the junction unmatched. Looked up from germline, CDR1 is SGHVS and CDR2 is FNYEAQ. The CDR3 is made up of 15 amino acids.

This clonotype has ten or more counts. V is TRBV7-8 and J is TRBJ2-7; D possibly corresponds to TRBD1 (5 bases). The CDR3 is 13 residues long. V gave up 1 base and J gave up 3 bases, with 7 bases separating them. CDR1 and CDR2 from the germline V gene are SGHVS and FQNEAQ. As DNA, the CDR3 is TGTGCCAGCAGCTTAGAGACAGACTACGAGCAGTACTTC. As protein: CASSLETDYEQYF.

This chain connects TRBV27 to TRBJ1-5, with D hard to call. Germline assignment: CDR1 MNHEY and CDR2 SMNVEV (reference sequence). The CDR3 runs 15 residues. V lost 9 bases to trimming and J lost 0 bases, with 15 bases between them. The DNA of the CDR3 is TGTGCCAGGCCCCCGAGGGATCATAGCAATCAGCCCCAGCATTTT. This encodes CARPPRDHSNQPQHF.

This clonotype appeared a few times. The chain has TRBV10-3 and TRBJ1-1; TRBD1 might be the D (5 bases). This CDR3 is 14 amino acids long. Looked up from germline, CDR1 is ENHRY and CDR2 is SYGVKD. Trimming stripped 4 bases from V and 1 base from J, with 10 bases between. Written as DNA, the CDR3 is TGTGCCATCAGTGCCCTCAGGGAGAACACTGAAGCTTTCTTT. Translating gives CAISALRENTEAFF.

CDR3 DNA: TGTGCCAGCAGTTACCTGGACAGGGGCTACTACGAGCAGTACTTC. Protein sequence: CASSYLDRGYYEQYF. V and J are TRBV6-8 and TRBJ2-7, with 9 bases fitting TRBD1. The length of the CDR3 is 15 residues. Germline V gene lookup returns CDR1 MNHGY and CDR2 SAAAGT. Trimming cost V 2 bases and J 3 bases; bases outside gene matches: 5.

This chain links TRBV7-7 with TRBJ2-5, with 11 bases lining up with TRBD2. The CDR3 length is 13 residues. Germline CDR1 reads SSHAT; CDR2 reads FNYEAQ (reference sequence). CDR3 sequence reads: CASGTSGEETQYF. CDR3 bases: TGTGCTAGCGGGACTAGCGGAGAAGAGACCCAGTACTTC.

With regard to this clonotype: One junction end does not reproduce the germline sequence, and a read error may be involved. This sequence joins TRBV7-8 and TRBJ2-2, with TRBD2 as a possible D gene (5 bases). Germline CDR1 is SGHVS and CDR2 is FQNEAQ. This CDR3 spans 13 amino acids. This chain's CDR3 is CAGSGQDTGELFF. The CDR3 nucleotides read TGTGCCGGCAGCGGTCAGGACACCGGGGAGCTGTTTTTT.

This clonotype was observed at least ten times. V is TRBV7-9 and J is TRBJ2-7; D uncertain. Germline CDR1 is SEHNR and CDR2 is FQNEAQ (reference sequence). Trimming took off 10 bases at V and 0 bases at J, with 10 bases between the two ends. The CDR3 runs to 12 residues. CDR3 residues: CATRHSSYEQYF. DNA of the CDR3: TGTGCCACCCGACACTCCTCCTACGAGCAGTACTTC.

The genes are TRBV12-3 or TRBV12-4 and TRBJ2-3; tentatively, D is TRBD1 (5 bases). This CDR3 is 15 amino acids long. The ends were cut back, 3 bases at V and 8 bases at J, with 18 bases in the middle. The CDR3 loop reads CASSLIGAESVTQYF. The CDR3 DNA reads TGTGCCAGCAGTTTGATAGGGGCTGAATCGGTTACGCAGTATTTT.

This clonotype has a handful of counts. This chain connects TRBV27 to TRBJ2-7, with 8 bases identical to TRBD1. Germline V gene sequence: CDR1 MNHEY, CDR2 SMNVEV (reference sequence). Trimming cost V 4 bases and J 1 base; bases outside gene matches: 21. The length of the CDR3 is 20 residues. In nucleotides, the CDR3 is TGTGCCAGCAGTTCCCCCCCTTGGGACAGGCCCACCACTCAGTCCTACGAGCAGTACTTC. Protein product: CASSSPPWDRPTTQSYEQYF.